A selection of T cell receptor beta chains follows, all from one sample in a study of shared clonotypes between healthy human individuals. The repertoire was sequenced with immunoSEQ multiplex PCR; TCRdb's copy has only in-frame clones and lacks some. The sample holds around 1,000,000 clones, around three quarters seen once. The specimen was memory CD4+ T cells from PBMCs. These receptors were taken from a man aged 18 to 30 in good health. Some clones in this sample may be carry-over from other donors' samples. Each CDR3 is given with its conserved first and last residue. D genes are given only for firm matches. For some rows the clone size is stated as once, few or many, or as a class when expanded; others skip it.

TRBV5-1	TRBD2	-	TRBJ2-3	TGCGCCAGCAGCGTGGAGGCCCTAGCGGGAACTAGCACAGATACGCAGTATTTT	CASSVEALAGTSTDTQYF
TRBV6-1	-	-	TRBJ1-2	TGTGCCAGCACCCGAGGCGACTACACCTTC	CASTRGDYTF
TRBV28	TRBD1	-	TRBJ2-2	TGTGCCAGCCATCCAGGCGGACAGGGGTTGGTAGGGGAGCTGTTTTTT	CASHPGGQGLVGELFF
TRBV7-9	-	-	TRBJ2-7	TGTGCCAGCAGCTTAATAGGGGGGCACTACGAGCAGTACTTC	CASSLIGGHYEQYF
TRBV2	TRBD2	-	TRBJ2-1	TGTGCCAGCAGTGACGGCGGGAGGGCGGGAAATGAGCAGTTCTTC	CASSDGGRAGNEQFF
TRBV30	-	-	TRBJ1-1	TGTGCCTGGGGCCTCGGGAACACTGAAGCTTTCTTT	CAWGLGNTEAFF
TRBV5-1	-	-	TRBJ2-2	TGCGCCAGCAGCGTGGACTACGGGAACACCGGGGAGCTGTTTTTT	CASSVDYGNTGELFF
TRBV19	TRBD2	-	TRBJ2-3	TGTGCCAGTAGTCCCCGGGACTATGGTCCCACAGATACGCAGTATTTT	CASSPRDYGPTDTQYF
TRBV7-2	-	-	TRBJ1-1	TGTGCCAGCAGCTTAGATGGGGGGCGTGAAGCTTTCTTT	CASSLDGGREAFF
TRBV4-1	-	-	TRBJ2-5	TGCGCCAGCAGCCAAGTAGGAGTTTTAACAGAGACCCAGTACTTC	CASSQVGVLTETQYF
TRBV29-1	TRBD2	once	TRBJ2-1	TGCAGCGTTGCGGGGGGAGGGACCCGGTACAATGAGCAGTTCTTC	CSVAGGGTRYNEQFF
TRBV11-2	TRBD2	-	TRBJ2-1	TGTGCCAGCAGCTCTCCTGGTCTAGCGGGGGTCGGGCAGTTCTTC	CASSSPGLAGVGQFF
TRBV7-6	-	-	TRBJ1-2	TGTGCCAGCAGCTTAGTTTCGGGGGTTGATGGCTACACCTTC	CASSLVSGVDGYTF
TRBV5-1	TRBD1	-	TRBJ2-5	TGCGCCAGCAGGGCGGGACAGGCCCAAGAGACCCAGTACTTC	CASRAGQAQETQYF
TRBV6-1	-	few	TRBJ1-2	TGTGCCAGCAGTGAGAGGCAGCTTTCCTTCTATGGCTACACCTTC	CASSERQLSFYGYTF
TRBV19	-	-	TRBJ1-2	TGTGCCAGTAGCCCCCTCCTTGGCGCGGGCTCGAGAGGCTACACCTTC	CASSPLLGAGSRGYTF
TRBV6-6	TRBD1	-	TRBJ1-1	TGTGCCAGCGCCTGGGGACAGATCGAAGCTTTCTTT	CASAWGQIEAFF
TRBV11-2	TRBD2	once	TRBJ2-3	TGTGCCAGCAGTATCGGATTTCTAGCGGGAGGGACTAGCACAGATACGCAGTATTTT	CASSIGFLAGGTSTDTQYF
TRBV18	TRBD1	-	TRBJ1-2	TGTGCCAGCTCACCCGGGACAGGGGGAAGAGGCTATGACTACACCTTC	CASSPGTGGRGYDYTF
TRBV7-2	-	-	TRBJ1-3	TGTGCCAGCAGCTTGACTGGAAACACCATATATTTT	CASSLTGNTIYF
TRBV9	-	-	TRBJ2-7	TGTGCCAGCAGCTCCCGGTCAGGAACCTACGAGCAGTACTTC	CASSSRSGTYEQYF
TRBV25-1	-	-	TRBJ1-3	TGTGCCAGCAGTAGTGTGAGCTCTGGAAACACCATATATTTT	CASSSVSSGNTIYF
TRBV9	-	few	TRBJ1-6	TGTGCCAGCAGCTTAGGACAGTCACCTAATTCACCCCTCCACTTT	CASSLGQSPNSPLHF
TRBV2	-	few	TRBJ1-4	TGTGCCAGCCGGACCGGGACCCGATATGGGAAACTGTTTTTT	CASRTGTRYGKLFF
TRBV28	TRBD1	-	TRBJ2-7	TGTGCCAGCCTAGCGCCGAAGGACAGGGGCTACGAGCAGTACTTC	CASLAPKDRGYEQYF
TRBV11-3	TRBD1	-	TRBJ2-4	TGTGCCAGCAGCCAGGGGGCGCGGTCCTCCCAGTACTTC	CASSQGARSSQYF
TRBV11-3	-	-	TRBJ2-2	TGTGCCAGCAGCCCCAAACAGGGAAACACCGGGGAGCTGTTTTTT	CASSPKQGNTGELFF
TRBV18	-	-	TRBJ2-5	TGTGCCAGCCGCCAGGGCGTCCAAGAGACCCAGTACTTC	CASRQGVQETQYF
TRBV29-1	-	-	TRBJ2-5	TGCAGCGTTGAAGAGGACACAGGCAGGGGAGAGATCCAGTACTTC	CSVEEDTGRGEIQYF
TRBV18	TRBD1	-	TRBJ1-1	TGTGCCAGCTCACCTCTCCCAGGGGGGAACACTGAAGCTTTCTTT	CASSPLPGGNTEAFF
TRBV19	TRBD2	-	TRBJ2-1	TGTGCCAGTACCCCGAGGGGGGGGACTAGCGGGAGTTTCGGTGAGCAGTTCTTC	CASTPRGGTSGSFGEQFF
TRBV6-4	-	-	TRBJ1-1	TGTGCCAGCTCGAGCAGGGAAAGGACTGAAGCTTTCTTT	CASSSRERTEAFF
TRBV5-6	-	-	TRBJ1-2	TGTGCCAGCAGCCTGGGTCCAGGGTTTGACGGCTACACCTTC	CASSLGPGFDGYTF
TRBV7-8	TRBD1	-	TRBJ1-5	TGTGCCAGCAGCTTAGCAGGGACAGGGGGAAATCAGCCCCAGCATTTT	CASSLAGTGGNQPQHF
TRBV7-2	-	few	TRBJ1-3	TGTGCCAGCAGCTTAGGACCTGTCTCTGGAAACACCATATATTTT	CASSLGPVSGNTIYF